A single sample is the source of the 30 T cell receptor beta chains below, sequenced in a study of post-analysis software for immune sequencing data. No antigen has been identified for these receptors. General study findings and limits: When patients were compared with controls, 4 or 5 TRBV segments were more frequent, TRBV5-6, TRBV5-1 and TRBV20-1 among them.

The authors incorporated unique molecular identifiers into the TCR beta cDNA libraries. Each CDR3 protein is one row after TCRdb ran MiXCR on the PCR reads. The sample holds some 690,000 distinct CDR3 sequences; approximately 30% are singletons and the top ten take approximately 0.6%. The sequenced sample consisted of blood. Receptor source: a girl aged 5-17 years with multiple sclerosis.

There are a few counts of this clonotype. This sequence joins TRBV5-1 and TRBJ2-1; TRBD2 matches at 9 bases. The CDR3 loop spans 11 amino acids. After removal of 3 bases from V and 14 bases from J, the junction contained 3 bases not matched to a gene. In germline, CDR1 is SGHRS, CDR2 YFSETQ. This chain's CDR3 is CASSSGGGEFF. The CDR3 DNA follows: TGCGCCAGCAGCTCCGGCGGGGGGGAGTTCTTC.

This clonotype was counted only a few times. The V gene is TRBV20-1, the J gene TRBJ2-5; 11 bases line up with TRBD2. CDR1 DFQATT and CDR2 SNEGSKA come from the germline V gene (reference sequence). V was clipped by 6 bases and J by 1 base; unmatched bases: 4. This CDR3 has 14 residues. The CDR3 loop is CSAPSGRSQETQYF. The CDR3 nucleotides read TGCAGTGCACCTAGCGGGAGGAGCCAAGAGACCCAGTACTTC.

The V gene is TRBV12-3 or TRBV12-4, the J gene TRBJ2-7; D not certain. The CDR3 sequence is 12 residues long. V was clipped by 6 bases and J by 7 bases, with 13 bases between them. The CDR3: CASSRQLREQYF. DNA of the CDR3: TGTGCCAGCAGCCGCCAGCTGAGGGAGCAGTACTTC.

This clonotype came up a few times. This chain links TRBV14 with TRBJ2-3; 11 positions match TRBD2. CDR1 is SGHDN and CDR2 is FVKESK in the germline V gene. J gave up 3 bases and V 4 bases, and 6 bases lay outside the gene matches. CDR3 size: 16 residues. The CDR3 DNA reads as TGTGCCAGCAGCCCCTTAGCGGGAGGGCGGACAGATACGCAGTATTTT. Translating it yields CASSPLAGGRTDTQYF.

The chain is built from TRBV18 and TRBJ2-1; 13 nucleotides agree with TRBD2. V trimming: 4 bases; J trimming: 8 bases; junction bases outside the gene matches: 14. The CDR3 is 18 amino acids. Germline V CDR1 and CDR2: KGHSH, LQKENI. The CDR3 loop reads CASSLFMRTSGSLDEQFF. CDR3 DNA sequence: TGTGCCAGCTCACTATTTATGAGGACTAGCGGGAGCCTCGATGAGCAGTTCTTC.

This clonotype has a handful of counts. The J gene is TRBJ2-7, the V gene TRBV7-8, with D hard to call. This CDR3 comprises 16 residues. Germline V gives CDR1 SGHVS, CDR2 FQNEAQ. V shed 5 bases and J shed 1 base, with 18 bases lying between them. The CDR3 DNA reads as TGTGCCAGCAGCGGAAAGAGGAGTGGCCCGTCCTACGAGCAGTACTTC. Translating gives CASSGKRSGPSYEQYF.

The chain has TRBV27 and TRBJ2-1, with D perhaps matching TRBD1 (6 bases). There are 15 residues in the CDR3. Per the germline V gene, CDR1 is MNHEY and CDR2 is SMNVEV (reference sequence). V was clipped by 5 bases and J by 6 bases, with 17 bases between them. CDR3 sequence: CASSRWTDGANEQFF. CDR3 nucleotides: TGTGCCAGCAGTCGATGGACAGACGGTGCCAATGAGCAGTTCTTC.

The rearrangement links TRBV6-1 to TRBJ2-7, with TRBD2 matching 9 bases. V dropped 6 bases and J dropped 3; count of bases not matched to a gene: 9. Germline lookup yields CDR1 MNHNS and CDR2 SASEGT. There are 15 residues in the CDR3. Here the CDR3 reads CASSEGLAGIYEQYF. CDR3 DNA: TGTGCCAGCAGCGAGGGGCTAGCGGGAATCTACGAGCAGTACTTC.

This chain connects TRBV3-1 to TRBJ1-6, with D maybe TRBD1 (5 bases). The CDR3 loop spans 16 amino acids. The germline gives CDR1 LGHDT, CDR2 YNNKEL (reference sequence). Trimming pared 1 base from V and 6 bases from J, leaving 13 bases between. Here the CDR3 DNA reads TGTGCCAGCAGCCAAGGGAGTTGGGGGGGTAATTCACCCCTCCACTTT. It translates to CASSQGSWGGNSPLHF.

This clonotype has a single count. V usage is TRBV3-1 and J usage is TRBJ2-4; tentative D call: TRBD1 (6 bases). CDR3 size: 15 residues. Per the germline V gene, CDR1 is LGHDT and CDR2 is YNNKEL (reference sequence). The V end was cut by 3 bases, the J end by 2 bases, with 11 bases between. The CDR3 nucleotides are TGTGCCAGCAGCCAGAGCCGGGACACCAAAAACATTCAGTACTTC. Translation: CASSQSRDTKNIQYF.

The chain recombines TRBV12-3 or TRBV12-4 with TRBJ2-4, with D possibly called TRBD1 or TRBD2 (5 bases each). The CDR3 consists of 16 residues. V was shortened by 4 bases and J by 1 base, with 14 bases between the two germline ends. The CDR3 DNA sequence: TGTGCCAGCAGTTCGGGACCGGAGAGGGCCAAAAACATTCAGTACTTC. The encoded protein is CASSSGPERAKNIQYF.

This chain links TRBV6-5 with TRBJ2-1; D uncertain. Germline V gives CDR1 MNHEY, CDR2 SVGAGI. This CDR3 has 17 amino acids. The V end was cut by 2 bases, the J end by 9 bases, with 23 bases between. The CDR3 loop reads CASSYRSADGPVGEQFF. The CDR3 DNA is TGTGCCAGCAGTTACCGGTCTGCGGACGGACCGGTAGGTGAGCAGTTCTTC.

The V call is TRBV5-6, the J call TRBJ2-1, with 7 bases matching TRBD2. The ends lost 0 bases at V and 9 bases at J; junction bases unmatched: 12. The germline CDR1 and CDR2 sequences are SGHDT and YYEEEE. The CDR3 is 16 amino acids. In DNA, the CDR3 is TGTGCCAGCAGCTTGGGTCTGCGGGGGAGGACGGGTGAGCAGTTCTTC. This encodes CASSLGLRGRTGEQFF. Combining the CDR3 with reference TRBV5-6 and TRBJ2-1 gives the whole variable domain DAGVTQSPTHLIKTRGQQVTLRCSPKSGHDTVSWYQQALGQGPQFIFQYYEEEERQRGNFPDRFSGHQFPNYSSELNVNALLLGDSALYLCASSLGLRGRTGEQFFGPGTRLTVL.

The table lists this clonotype with a few counts. The chain is built from TRBV25-1 and TRBJ2-1, with 7 bases aligning to TRBD1. The V gene end was trimmed by 1 base and the J gene end by 9 bases; junction bases not matched to a gene: 6. Germline V gives CDR1 MGHDK, CDR2 SYGVNS. This CDR3 is 14 amino acids long. The DNA for the CDR3 is TGTGCCAGCAGTGAATCGACAGGGAAACTTGAGCAGTTCTTC. Translated: CASSESTGKLEQFF. The whole variable domain, remainder taken from reference TRBV25-1 and TRBJ2-1, is EADIYQTPRYLVIGTGKKITLECSQTMGHDKMYWYQQDPGMELHLIHYSYGVNSTEKGDLSSESTVSRIRTEHFPLTLESARPSHTSQYLCASSESTGKLEQFFGPGTRLTVL.

Only a few counts were recorded for this clonotype. The CDR3 nucleotides are TGTGCCAGCAGTGATAGGGTAGACAATGAGCAGTTCTTC. The encoded protein is CASSDRVDNEQFF. The rearrangement links TRBV6-1 to TRBJ2-1; D gene ambiguous. In germline, CDR1 is MNHNS, CDR2 SASEGT. The CDR3 is 13 residues long. Trimming removed 3 bases from V and 5 bases from J, with 8 bases in between.

This chain uses TRBV28 with TRBJ2-6; 9 bases are shared with TRBD1. The CDR3 contains 15 residues. V was clipped by 11 bases and J by 2 bases; unmatched bases: 7. Germline CDR1 reads MDHEN; CDR2 reads SYDVKM. CDR3 in DNA: TGTGCCGTGACAGGGGGGTTCGCTGGGGCCAACGTCCTGACTTTC. It translates to CAVTGGFAGANVLTF.

This clonotype has just a few counts. The chain combines TRBV28 with TRBJ2-5; either TRBD1 or TRBD2 may supply D (5 bases each). The V gene's germline CDR1 is MDHEN and CDR2 SYDVKM. The V end lost 7 bases, the J end lost 5 bases, and 17 bases lay between the germline ends. CDR3 length: 14 amino acids. The CDR3 bases are TGTGCCAGCACCCCGTGGGGGTTGGGGGAGACCCAGTACTTC. It encodes CASTPWGLGETQYF.

At least ten counts were recorded for this clonotype. The chain carries TRBV28 and TRBJ2-6; the D gene is possibly TRBD1 (5 bases). The V and J ends lost 2 bases and 3 bases respectively, with 8 bases between them. CDR1 is MDHEN, CDR2 SYDVKM, per germline. CDR3 size: 15 residues. CDR3 nucleotides: TGTGCCAGCAGTTTACTCCAGGGTGGGGCCAACGTCCTGACTTTC. Its protein product is CASSLLQGGANVLTF. The variable domain in full, completed from reference TRBV28 and TRBJ2-6, reads DVKVTQSSRYLVKRTGEKVFLECVQDMDHENMFWYRQDPGLGLRLIYFSYDVKMKEKGDIPEGYSVSREKKERFSLILESASTNQTSMYLCASSLLQGGANVLTFGAGSRLTVL.

Only a few counts were recorded for this clonotype. The chain recombines TRBV5-6 with TRBJ2-5, with unresolved D. V was pared by 1 base and J by 5 bases, with 12 bases between. The CDR3 is 14 amino acids. Germline lookup yields CDR1 SGHDT and CDR2 YYEEEE. The chain's CDR3 is CASSLFSYRETQYF. CDR3 nucleotides: TGTGCCAGCAGCTTGTTTAGTTATCGGGAGACCCAGTACTTC.

In this sample, this clonotype turned up a few times. The CDR3 DNA reads as TGTGCCAGCAGCCCATTCGTTGTGAACACTGAAGCTTTCTTT. Residues: CASSPFVVNTEAFF. This chain joins TRBV3-1 and TRBJ1-1; D unresolved. V dropped 4 bases and J dropped 0 bases, with 9 bases sitting between them. The CDR3 is 14 residues long. Germline CDR1 is LGHDT and CDR2 is YNNKEL (reference sequence).

This chain connects TRBV4-3 to TRBJ1-1; D is unclear. The V gene lost 1 base and the J gene lost 5 bases, with 8 bases spanning the gap. CDR3 length: 13 residues. Germline V gene data show CDR1 as LGHNA and CDR2 as YSLEER. The CDR3 sequence: CASSQGIGTEAFF. In DNA, the CDR3 is TGCGCCAGCAGCCAAGGGATAGGGACTGAAGCTTTCTTT.

V and J are TRBV27 and TRBJ2-7, with a weak D call TRBD1 (6 bases). CDR3 length equals 15 residues. Germline V lookup: CDR1 MNHEY, CDR2 SMNVEV (reference sequence). Trimming pared 2 bases from V and 0 bases from J, leaving 11 bases between. The CDR3 reads CASSLRQGPSYEQYF. CDR3 DNA sequence: TGTGCCAGCAGTTTAAGGCAGGGGCCCTCCTACGAGCAGTACTTC.

This clonotype was counted ten times or more. V usage is TRBV7-2 and J usage is TRBJ1-5; D not certain. The germline V gene encodes CDR1 SGHTA and CDR2 FQGNSA. This CDR3 is 15 amino acids long. Deletions cut 6 bases from V and 2 bases from J, with 14 bases between. This CDR3 is CASSWGDLGNQPQHF. CDR3 nucleotides: TGTGCCAGCAGTTGGGGAGACTTGGGCAATCAGCCCCAGCATTTT.

The count of this clonotype is one. The chain employs TRBV20-1 and TRBJ1-6; tentative D call: TRBD1 (5 bases). V shed 0 bases and J shed 8 bases, with 17 bases lying between them. Per germline, CDR1 DFQATT and CDR2 SNEGSKA (reference sequence). The CDR3 covers 16 residues. The CDR3 sequence: CSARDLGALIYSPLHF. CDR3 nucleotides: TGCAGTGCTAGAGATTTAGGGGCCCTGATATATTCACCCCTCCACTTT.

The V call is TRBV24-1, the J call TRBJ2-1; the D call may be TRBD1 or TRBD2 (5 bases each). CDR1 is KGHDR and CDR2 is SFDVKD in the germline V gene. The germline V and J ends were trimmed by 6 bases and 8 bases, with 19 bases remaining between them. The CDR3 sequence is 15 residues long. CDR3 amino acids: CATSKGDGVLDEQFF. The CDR3 DNA sequence: TGTGCCACCAGTAAAGGGGACGGGGTTTTGGATGAGCAGTTCTTC.

This clonotype was counted between two and nine times. The chain employs TRBV20-1 and TRBJ2-3, with D maybe TRBD2 (6 bases). The germline gives CDR1 DFQATT, CDR2 SNEGSKA (reference sequence). Trimming removed 5 bases at V and 8 bases at J, with 11 bases between. The CDR3 contains 11 residues. This chain's CDR3 is CSAYEAGTQYF. The CDR3 nucleotides read TGCAGTGCTTACGAAGCGGGTACGCAGTATTTT.

The CDR3, as DNA: TGTGCCAGCAGCTTAGAGAAGCGGACCTCTTGGGCGGACATTCAGTACTTC. This encodes CASSLEKRTSWADIQYF. V and J are TRBV7-9 and TRBJ2-4; possible D gene TRBD2, 5 bases. Germline CDR1 is SEHNR and CDR2 is FQNEAQ (reference sequence). This CDR3 spans 17 amino acids. V gave up 1 base and J gave up 8 bases, with 21 bases separating them.

This clonotype was observed a handful of times. Here the CDR3 reads CASSSPLTGHPYNEQFF. In DNA, the CDR3 is TGTGCCAGCAGTTCACCCCTGACAGGGCATCCCTACAATGAGCAGTTCTTC. The rearrangement uses TRBV6-2 or TRBV6-3 and TRBJ2-1; 7 bases are a match to TRBD1. The V gene end was trimmed by 4 bases and the J gene end by 2 bases; junction bases not matched to a gene: 11. Germline CDR1 and CDR2: MNHEY and SVGEGT. The CDR3 is 17 amino acids.

The rearrangement links TRBV11-2 to TRBJ1-2; 8 bases map to TRBD1. The ends lost 5 bases at V and 6 bases at J; junction bases unmatched: 11. The CDR3 runs 15 residues. Germline CDR1 reads SGHAT; CDR2 reads FQNNGV. The CDR3 DNA is TGTGCCAGCAGCCCATCGGACAGGGAGGCGGATGGCTACACCTTC. This gives the protein CASSPSDREADGYTF.

V is TRBV29-1 and J is TRBJ1-2; D may be TRBD1 (6 bases). Germline CDR1 and CDR2: SQVTM and ANQGSEA. V was clipped by 4 bases and J by 8 bases, with 14 bases between them. The CDR3 extends over 12 amino acids. CDR3 coding DNA: TGCAGCGTTGGACAGGCGTCGAGAGGCTACACCTTC. The encoded protein is CSVGQASRGYTF.